A selection of T cell receptor beta chains follows, all from one sample in a study of shared clonotypes between healthy human individuals. Produced via immunoSEQ multiplex PCR; TCRdb's table is partial and in-frame only. The table records about 510,000 clones, 70% to 80% of them present only once. The sequenced sample was PBMCs. All receptors come from a middle-aged woman in good health. Some clones in this sample may be carry-over from other donors' samples. Each CDR3 is given with its conserved first and last residue. The order of the fields is J gene, clone size, CDR3 length, D gene, V gene, CDR3 DNA, CDR3 protein. D genes are given only for firm matches. Only some rows state a clone size, as once, few, many or a class for expanded clones.

J: TRBJ1-5
size: once
length: 13
D: NA
V: TRBV18
DNA: TGTGCCAGCTCACTGGACACCAATCAGCCCCAGCATTTT
CDR3: CASSLDTNQPQHF

J: TRBJ2-6
size: NA
length: 17
D: NA
V: TRBV4-1
DNA: TGCGCCAGCAGCCAGTTCCTTAGGGGTTCTGGGGCCAACGTCCTGACTTTC
CDR3: CASSQFLRGSGANVLTF

J: TRBJ2-7
size: NA
length: 11
D: NA
V: TRBV27
DNA: TGTGCCAGCAGTATACCCTACGAGCAGTACTTC
CDR3: CASSIPYEQYF

J: TRBJ1-3
size: NA
length: 16
D: TRBD1
V: TRBV7-9
DNA: TGTGCCAGCAGCATCCGGACAGGGGCGGTTGGAAACACCATATATTTT
CDR3: CASSIRTGAVGNTIYF

J: TRBJ2-7
size: NA
length: 16
D: TRBD2
V: TRBV27
DNA: TGTGCCAGCAGGAAGGCGGTAGCGGGAGCGGGGTACGAGCAGTACTTC
CDR3: CASRKAVAGAGYEQYF

J: TRBJ1-5
size: NA
length: 13
D: NA
V: TRBV28
DNA: TGTGCCAGCATGACGGGACAAAGTCAGCCCCAGCATTTT
CDR3: CASMTGQSQPQHF

J: TRBJ2-2
size: NA
length: 15
D: TRBD1
V: TRBV28
DNA: TGTGCCAGCACCTGGGGGACAGGGATCACCGGGGAGCTGTTTTTT
CDR3: CASTWGTGITGELFF

J: TRBJ2-7
size: NA
length: 14
D: NA
V: TRBV7-2
DNA: TGTGCCAGCAGCTTAGTGGGACCCAGCTACGAGCAGTACTTC
CDR3: CASSLVGPSYEQYF

J: TRBJ1-2
size: few
length: 12
D: NA
V: TRBV2
DNA: TGTGCCAGCAGCGCCGTCGGCGGCAGCTACACCTTC
CDR3: CASSAVGGSYTF

J: TRBJ1-4
size: NA
length: 12
D: NA
V: TRBV28
DNA: TGTGCCAGCAGTTTAGCAGAGGGAAAACTGTTTTTT
CDR3: CASSLAEGKLFF

J: TRBJ2-1
size: NA
length: 13
D: NA
V: TRBV5-1
DNA: TGCGCCAGCAGCAAAGGCCGAGATTTTGAGCAGTTCTTC
CDR3: CASSKGRDFEQFF

J: TRBJ2-3
size: NA
length: 14
D: NA
V: TRBV5-4
DNA: TGTGCCAGCAGCTCCGAATGGGGGGCGGATACGCAGTATTTT
CDR3: CASSSEWGADTQYF

J: TRBJ2-2
size: NA
length: 19
D: TRBD1
V: TRBV4-1
DNA: TGCGCCAGCAGCCACCGGACAGGGATGGTAAAGTTGAACACCGGGGAGCTGTTTTTT
CDR3: CASSHRTGMVKLNTGELFF

J: TRBJ2-7
size: many
length: 13
D: NA
V: TRBV28
DNA: TGTGCCAGCATGAACAGGGAGCCTTACGAGCAGTACTTC
CDR3: CASMNREPYEQYF

J: TRBJ2-1
size: few
length: 16
D: NA
V: TRBV4-1
DNA: TGCGCCAGCAGCCAAGGGTTAGCGAGGTCTGGGAATGAGCAGTTCTTC
CDR3: CASSQGLARSGNEQFF

J: TRBJ2-7
size: NA
length: 15
D: TRBD1
V: TRBV7-3
DNA: TGTGCCAGCAGCTTGGCCAGGGGGCCCTCCTACGAGCAGTACTTC
CDR3: CASSLARGPSYEQYF

J: TRBJ2-2
size: NA
length: 17
D: NA
V: TRBV5-1
DNA: TGCGCCAGCAGCGCGCCAGAGTCAACGGGGGACACCGGGGAGCTGTTTTTT
CDR3: CASSAPESTGDTGELFF

J: TRBJ2-5
size: NA
length: 14
D: TRBD1
V: TRBV6-5
DNA: TGTGCCAGCAGTTCAACAGGGGCGTGGGAGACCCAGTACTTC
CDR3: CASSSTGAWETQYF

J: TRBJ2-7
size: NA
length: 14
D: TRBD1
V: TRBV18
DNA: TGTGCCAGCTCACCAAAGGGACAGTCGGGGGAGCAGTACTTC
CDR3: CASSPKGQSGEQYF

J: TRBJ2-7
size: NA
length: 18
D: TRBD2
V: TRBV28
DNA: TGTGCCAGCAGTTTAGGTCTAGCGGAAGGAAGGCTGTTACGAGGGCAGTACTTC
CDR3: CASSLGLAEGRLLRGQYF

J: TRBJ2-5
size: NA
length: 13
D: TRBD1
V: TRBV5-4
DNA: TGTGCCAGCAGCTTGAGGGGGCCAGAGACCCAGTACTTC
CDR3: CASSLRGPETQYF

J: TRBJ2-3
size: few
length: 12
D: NA
V: TRBV28
DNA: TGTGCCAGCAGTTTCTTGGGAGATACGCAGTATTTT
CDR3: CASSFLGDTQYF

J: TRBJ1-2
size: NA
length: 16
D: NA
V: TRBV21-1
DNA: TGTGCCAGCAGCAACCCCTCGACGGACAGGGGTTATGGCTACACCTTC
CDR3: CASSNPSTDRGYGYTF

J: TRBJ2-7
size: many
length: 13
D: NA
V: TRBV6-5
DNA: TGTGCCAGCAGTTATACGGCGACCTACGAGCAGTACTTC
CDR3: CASSYTATYEQYF

J: TRBJ2-7
size: NA
length: 16
D: TRBD1
V: TRBV11-3
DNA: TGTGCCAGCAGCTCCGGCGGACAGGGGGGTCGGAACGAGCAGTACTTC
CDR3: CASSSGGQGGRNEQYF

J: TRBJ2-7
size: few
length: 15
D: NA
V: TRBV4-2
DNA: TGTGCCAGCAGCCAAGGCTTGGAGGGCTCCTACGAGCAGTACTTC
CDR3: CASSQGLEGSYEQYF

J: TRBJ2-7
size: NA
length: 14
D: TRBD1
V: TRBV19
DNA: TGTGCCAGTAGTTTGGGACAGGCCGGGGCCGAGCAGTACTTC
CDR3: CASSLGQAGAEQYF

J: TRBJ2-7
size: NA
length: 17
D: TRBD2
V: TRBV30
DNA: TGTGCCTGGAGTGTAGGGACTAGCGGGAGGACGTCCTACGAGCAGTACTTC
CDR3: CAWSVGTSGRTSYEQYF

J: TRBJ2-2
size: NA
length: 15
D: NA
V: TRBV6-4
DNA: TGTGCCAGCAGTGACTCGGAAGAGTCCACCGGGGAGCTGTTTTTT
CDR3: CASSDSEESTGELFF

J: TRBJ1-2
size: NA
length: 12
D: NA
V: TRBV28
DNA: TGTGCCAGCAGTCTTGTGCACTATGGCTACACCTTC
CDR3: CASSLVHYGYTF

J: TRBJ1-4
size: NA
length: 14
D: TRBD1
V: TRBV5-4
DNA: TGTGCCAGCAGCTGGGGACAGGATAATGAAAAACTGTTTTTT
CDR3: CASSWGQDNEKLFF

J: TRBJ2-1
size: NA
length: 16
D: NA
V: TRBV4-2
DNA: TGTGCCAGCAGCCAAGATCCGGCTCAATCCTACAATGAGCAGTTCTTC
CDR3: CASSQDPAQSYNEQFF

J: TRBJ2-3
size: NA
length: 15
D: NA
V: TRBV18
DNA: TGTGCCAGCTCAGATTCGAGGGTAAGGGGAGATACGCAGTATTTT
CDR3: CASSDSRVRGDTQYF

J: TRBJ2-3
size: NA
length: 13
D: TRBD2
V: TRBV29-1
DNA: TGCAGCGTGCAGCGGGAGCCCCCAGATACGCAGTATTTT
CDR3: CSVQREPPDTQYF

J: TRBJ1-2
size: NA
length: 11
D: NA
V: TRBV7-8
DNA: TGTGCCAGCGGTAATGACTATGGCTACACCTTC
CDR3: CASGNDYGYTF

J: TRBJ2-7
size: NA
length: 14
D: NA
V: TRBV7-8
DNA: TGTGCCAGCAGTACCCCGGGCTTTTCCTACGAGCAGTACTTC
CDR3: CASSTPGFSYEQYF

J: TRBJ2-7
size: NA
length: 14
D: TRBD1
V: TRBV25-1
DNA: TGTGCCAGCAGTAGTGTGCCAGGGGGCTACGAGCAGTACTTC
CDR3: CASSSVPGGYEQYF

J: TRBJ2-7
size: NA
length: 13
D: NA
V: TRBV19
DNA: TGTGCCAGTAGTATAGATTGGGGTTACGAGCAGTACTTC
CDR3: CASSIDWGYEQYF

J: TRBJ1-2
size: NA
length: 12
D: NA
V: TRBV30
DNA: TGTGCCTGGAGCCAAGGCACGAGAGGCTACACCTTC
CDR3: CAWSQGTRGYTF

J: TRBJ2-1
size: NA
length: 15
D: TRBD1
V: TRBV6-1
DNA: TGTGCCAGCAGTGAAGTCCAGGGGGCGTCCAATGAGCAGTTCTTC
CDR3: CASSEVQGASNEQFF

J: TRBJ1-2
size: NA
length: 17
D: NA
V: TRBV13
DNA: TGTGCCAGCAGCCTATACACGACCCCGTCCCCCGAAGATGGCTACACCTTC
CDR3: CASSLYTTPSPEDGYTF

J: TRBJ2-7
size: NA
length: 15
D: NA
V: TRBV7-9
DNA: TGTGCCAGCAGCTCTCTGGGACTTGCATTTGTCGAGCAGTACTTC
CDR3: CASSSLGLAFVEQYF